This entry concerns a single T cell receptor (beta chain). The data belong to a study of control samples from healthy donors and cancer patients. Germline V gene lookup returns CDR1 MNHEY and CDR2 SVGEGT. This CDR3 is built from 17 residues. V dropped 2 bases and J dropped 0 bases, with 14 bases sitting between them. Here immunoSEQ multiplex PCR was the method, and the copy in TCRdb shows in-frame clones only, minus some. In the table there are around 140,000 clones, approximately 90% of which are singletons. Sequenced input: blood. This chain connects TRBV6-2 or TRBV6-3 to TRBJ2-1; D perhaps matches TRBD1 (5 bases). The clonotype was recovered from a woman between 50 and 59 years old in good health. CDR3 in amino acids: CASSYVRGAPSYNEQFF. DNA of the CDR3: TGTGCCAGCAGTTACGTTAGGGGCGCCCCCTCCTACAATGAGCAGTTCTTC.